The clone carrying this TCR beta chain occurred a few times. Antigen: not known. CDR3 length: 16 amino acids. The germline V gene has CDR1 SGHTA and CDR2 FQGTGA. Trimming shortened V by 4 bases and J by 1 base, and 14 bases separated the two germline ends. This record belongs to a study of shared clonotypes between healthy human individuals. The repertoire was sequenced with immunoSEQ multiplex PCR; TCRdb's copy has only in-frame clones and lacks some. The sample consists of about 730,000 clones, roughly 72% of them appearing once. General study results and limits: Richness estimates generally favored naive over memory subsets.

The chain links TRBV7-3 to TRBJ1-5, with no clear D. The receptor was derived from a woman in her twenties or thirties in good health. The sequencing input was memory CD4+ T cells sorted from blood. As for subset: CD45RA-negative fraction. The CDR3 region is CASSSWTWLSNQPQHF. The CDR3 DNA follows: TGTGCCAGCAGCTCCTGGACGTGGTTAAGCAATCAGCCCCAGCATTTT.